This note documents a single T cell receptor beta chain sequence. Its antigen remains unidentified. Base qualities are not at hand, and no much larger clone is one base apart. This sample stems from a study of cytomegalovirus exposure and HLA in healthy donors (TCRdb year 2017). With regard to the full study: A later analysis indicated that the 120 validation repertoires were generated on the platform also employed for the roughly 720 repertoires of the first cohort. The aim of the study was to test whether cataloging public T cell receptors could identify signatures of past pathogen exposure. In addition to the first cohort of around 670 subjects, a separate validation cohort of about 120 different subjects was used. To predict cytomegalovirus infection status, the study combined high-throughput TCR immunosequencing, statistical association of individual TCRs with disease status, and machine learning. What the work shows at the level of the full study, not this receptor alone: The classifier was reported to diagnose cytomegalovirus status with high specificity and sensitivity in both the original and validation cohorts. The authors suggested that the approach could potentially be extended to other disease states and immunological phenotypes. A later analysis found that TCRs clustered in the first cohort also tended to co-occur in the roughly 120 validation repertoires, with about 94% of cluster scores above 0. Most TCR sequences were observed very rarely across donors, whereas some public TCRs were present in many individuals. A later analysis lacked HLA typing for the validation cohort, so it scored co-occurrence in that cohort across all 120 or so repertoires. In the study, 164 TCR beta chains were listed as associated with cytomegalovirus. A few of the identified cytomegalovirus-associated TCR beta chains were confirmed in vitro to be specific for cytomegalovirus antigens.

Donors formed part of the validation cohort, which comprised 120 subjects and was distinct from the first cohort of under 850 subjects. Receptor libraries were prepared by the immunoSEQ multiplex PCR assay. The paper's processing steps were these. A statistical classification framework was built to diagnose cytomegalovirus status from the catalog of TCR beta chain sequences. The table was pulled from immuneACCESS by TCRdb, which kept in-frame rearrangements only. Such tables lose some clones; where checked, under half of the loss comes from unresolved V genes, and the rest has no known cause. The V and J calls and clone size are taken from that table; D and trimming were inferred from the DNA. The sample table records roughly 120,000 clones; around nine tenths of these occur just once. The ten largest clonotypes hold roughly 6.3% of the sample. The specimen was PBMCs. This TCR derives from a woman aged 18-29 years in good health and CMV-seropositive.

The base sequence is TGCGCCAGCAGCTCAACTACTGAAGCTTTCTTT. This encodes CASSSTTEAFF. The V and J segments used are TRBV5-1 and TRBJ1-1, with the D gene uncertain. The CDR3, cysteine through phenylalanine, is 11 amino acids long. Only the CDR3 DNA is retained, 33 bases long and in frame from the first base. V is clipped by 3 bases and J by 5 bases, and the sequence between their germline boundaries is 5 bases long. The CDR1 and CDR2 encoded by the germline V gene are SGHRS and YFSETQ.